The present T cell receptor beta chain was sequenced within a study of neurological immune-mediated disorders. Regarding the study as a whole: The expanded clones of different subjects shared no CDR3 amino acid sequences (suggesting private repertoires in all groups).

From 2 million PBMCs stored at -80 C, the unsorted libraries were generated. cDNA was made by 5'RACE with 10-nucleotide random UMIs. One entry per CDR3 protein results from TCRdb running MiXCR on the 5' RACE reads. This sample has 25,000 to 35,000 distinct CDR3 sequences, with about 1.4% found just once. Germline V gene sequence: CDR1 LNHDA, CDR2 SQIVND (reference sequence). There are 15 residues in the CDR3. With V trimmed by 6 bases and J by 6 bases, 11 bases remained unmatched. In its sample, this clonotype was seen many times. Its antigen remains unidentified. The chain recombines TRBV19 with TRBJ1-2, with 9 bases aligning to TRBD1. This TCR derives from a woman in her thirties with multiple sclerosis. The sequencing sample was made of PBMCs. Here the CDR3 reads CASSLTGGANDGYTF. CDR3 DNA: TGTGCCAGTAGCCTTACAGGGGGCGCGAATGATGGCTACACCTTC.